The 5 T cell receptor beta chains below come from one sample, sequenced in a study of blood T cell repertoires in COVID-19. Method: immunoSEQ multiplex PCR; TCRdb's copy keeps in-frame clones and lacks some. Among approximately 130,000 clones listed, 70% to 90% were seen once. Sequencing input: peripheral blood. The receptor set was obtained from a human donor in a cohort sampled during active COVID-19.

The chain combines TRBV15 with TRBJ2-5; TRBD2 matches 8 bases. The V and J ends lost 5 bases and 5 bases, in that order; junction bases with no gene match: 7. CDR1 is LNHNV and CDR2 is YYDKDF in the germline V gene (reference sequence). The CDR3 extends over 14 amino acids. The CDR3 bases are TGTGCCACCAGCCGGGCGGGGGGTCGTGAGACCCAGTACTTC. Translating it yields CATSRAGGRETQYF.

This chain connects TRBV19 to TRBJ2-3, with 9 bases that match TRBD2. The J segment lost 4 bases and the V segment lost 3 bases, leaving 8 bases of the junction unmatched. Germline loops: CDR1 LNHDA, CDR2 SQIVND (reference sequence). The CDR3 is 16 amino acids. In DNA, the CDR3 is TGTGCCAGTAGTATCCCCGCGGGGGGGATCTCAGATACGCAGTATTTT. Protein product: CASSIPAGGISDTQYF.

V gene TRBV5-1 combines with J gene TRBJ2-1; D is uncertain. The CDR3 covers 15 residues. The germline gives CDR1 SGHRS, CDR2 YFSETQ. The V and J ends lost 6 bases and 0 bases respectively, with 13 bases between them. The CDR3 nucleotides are TGCGCCAGCAAATCTGAGCCGAGCTCCTACAATGAGCAGTTCTTC. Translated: CASKSEPSSYNEQFF. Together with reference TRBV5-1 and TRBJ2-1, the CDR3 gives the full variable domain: KAGVTQTPRYLIKTRGQQVTLSCSPISGHRSVSWYQQTPGQGLQFLFEYFSETQRNKGNFPGRFSGRQFSNSRSEMNVSTLELGDSALYLCASKSEPSSYNEQFFGPGTRLTVL.

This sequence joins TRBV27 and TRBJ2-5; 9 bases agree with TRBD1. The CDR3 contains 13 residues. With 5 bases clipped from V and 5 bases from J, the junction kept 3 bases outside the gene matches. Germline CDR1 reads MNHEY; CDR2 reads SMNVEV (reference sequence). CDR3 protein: CASSQQGAETQYF. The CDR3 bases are TGTGCCAGCAGTCAACAGGGGGCGGAGACCCAGTACTTC.

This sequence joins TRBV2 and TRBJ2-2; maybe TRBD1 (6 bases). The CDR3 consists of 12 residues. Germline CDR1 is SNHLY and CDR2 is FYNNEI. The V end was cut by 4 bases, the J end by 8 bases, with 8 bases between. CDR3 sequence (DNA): TGTGCCAGCAGTGTAGGGGGTGGGGAGCTGTTTTTT. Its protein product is CASSVGGGELFF.